Shown below are 2 T cell receptor beta chains from a single sample sequenced in a study of T cells expressing NK-cell markers (dated by TCRdb to the early 2020s). The library relied on 5' RACE. This sample was sequenced with an Illumina HiSeq 2000. TCRdb reprocessed the reads; each CDR3 protein sequence makes one entry, and DNA is unavailable. This sample's clone table shows approximately 550,000 distinct CDR3 sequences. The ten largest clones represent about 3.6% of the sample. The sample consisted of blood T cells: a sorted CD56 or NKG2C T cell subset, CD4+ or CD8+ T cells, or bulk PBMC T cells (not recorded which). These receptors were collected from a man younger than 35 in good health. Donor details come from another sample of the same person, matched by shared clones.

The chain joins TRBV7-6 to TRBJ2-1; without DNA, the TCRdb call of TRBD2 cannot be checked. This CDR3 region has 12 residues. CDR1 is SGHVS and CDR2 is FNYEAQ in the germline V gene. The CDR3 protein is CASSSRTSEPFF.

The J gene is TRBJ1-5, the V gene TRBV12-3 or TRBV12-4; TCRdb names TRBD1, which stays unverified in the absence of DNA. This CDR3 is built from 17 residues. Here the CDR3 reads CASTTRKQGTSNQPQHF.